This T cell receptor beta chain was captured in a study of shared clonotypes between healthy human individuals. Study observations and caveats: Sharing across a few donors was seen in approximately 5.2% of naive CD4 clonotypes. Estimated richness values were generally larger in naive subsets than in memory subsets.

Points on this clone: Its antigen remains unknown.

This CDR3 has 13 amino acids. Between the trimmed V and J ends, which lost 2 bases and 3 bases, there was a span of 7 bases. Per germline, CDR1 LNHNV and CDR2 YYDKDF (reference sequence). TCRdb's copy holds only in-frame clones and misses some; the assay was immunoSEQ multiplex PCR. The table has about 1,800,000 clones, just under 95% seen once. The naive CD8 subset, CD45RO-negative cells positively selected for CCR7, excluded terminally differentiated effector memory CD45RA+ cells. This receptor was obtained from a man between 18 and 35 years old in good health. This chain links TRBV15 with TRBJ1-1; no definite D call. Sequencing was done on a sample of naive CD8+ T cells sorted from blood. CDR3 sequence reads: CATSRSRDTEAFF. The CDR3 DNA is TGTGCCACCAGCAGATCAAGGGACACTGAAGCTTTCTTT.